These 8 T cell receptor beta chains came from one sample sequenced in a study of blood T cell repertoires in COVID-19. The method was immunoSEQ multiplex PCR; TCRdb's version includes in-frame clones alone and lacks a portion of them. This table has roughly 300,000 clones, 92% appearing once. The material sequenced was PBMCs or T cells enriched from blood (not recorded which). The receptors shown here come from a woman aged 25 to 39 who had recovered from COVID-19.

The CDR3 nucleotides read TGCGCCAGCAGTCCGGGGGATTCGGACACTGAAGCTTTCTTT. Protein: CASSPGDSDTEAFF. The genes are TRBV5-1 and TRBJ1-1, with a possible D match to TRBD1 (5 bases). CDR1 and CDR2 from the germline V gene are SGHRS and YFSETQ. Trimming removed 5 bases from V and 3 bases from J, with 14 bases in between. The CDR3 sequence is 14 residues long.

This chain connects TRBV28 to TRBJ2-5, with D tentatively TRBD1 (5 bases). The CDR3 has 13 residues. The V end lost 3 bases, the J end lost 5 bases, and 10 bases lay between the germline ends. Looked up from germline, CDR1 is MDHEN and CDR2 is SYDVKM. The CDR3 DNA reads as TGTGCCAGCAGTTTCCAAGGGGCCGAGACCCAGTACTTC. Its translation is CASSFQGAETQYF.

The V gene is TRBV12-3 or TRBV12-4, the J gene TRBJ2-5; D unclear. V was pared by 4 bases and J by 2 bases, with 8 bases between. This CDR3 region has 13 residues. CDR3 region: CASSSNEQETQYF. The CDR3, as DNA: TGTGCCAGCAGTTCTAACGAGCAAGAGACCCAGTACTTC.

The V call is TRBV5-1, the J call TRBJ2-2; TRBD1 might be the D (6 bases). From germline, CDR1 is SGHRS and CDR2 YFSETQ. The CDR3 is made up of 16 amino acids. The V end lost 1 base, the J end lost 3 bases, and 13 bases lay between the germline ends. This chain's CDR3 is CASSLLGRGDTGELFF. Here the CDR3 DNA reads TGCGCCAGCAGCTTGTTGGGCAGGGGAGACACCGGGGAGCTGTTTTTT.

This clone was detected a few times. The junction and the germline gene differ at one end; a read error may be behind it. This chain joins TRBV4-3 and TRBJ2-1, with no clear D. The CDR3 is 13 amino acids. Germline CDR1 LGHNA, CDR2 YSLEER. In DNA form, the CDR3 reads TGCGCCAGCAGCCAAGCCTCCCACAATGAGCAGTTCTTC. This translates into CASSQASHNEQFF.

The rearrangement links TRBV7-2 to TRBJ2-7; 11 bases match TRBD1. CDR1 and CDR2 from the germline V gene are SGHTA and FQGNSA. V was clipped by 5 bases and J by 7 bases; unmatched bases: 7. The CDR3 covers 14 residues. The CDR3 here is CASSGGQGAREQYF. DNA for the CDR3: TGTGCCAGCAGCGGAGGACAGGGGGCACGAGAGCAGTACTTC.

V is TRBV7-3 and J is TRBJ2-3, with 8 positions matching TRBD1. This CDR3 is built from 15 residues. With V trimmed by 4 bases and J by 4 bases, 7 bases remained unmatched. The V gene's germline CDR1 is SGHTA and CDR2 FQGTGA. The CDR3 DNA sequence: TGTGCCAGCAGCTCGCTCGGGACAGGTTCAGATACGCAGTATTTT. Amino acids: CASSSLGTGSDTQYF.

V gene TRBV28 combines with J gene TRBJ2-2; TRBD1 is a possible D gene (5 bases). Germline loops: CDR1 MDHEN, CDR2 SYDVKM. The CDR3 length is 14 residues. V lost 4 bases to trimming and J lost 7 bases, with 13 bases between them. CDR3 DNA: TGTGCCAGCAGTTCCGCCAGGGTATTCGGGGAGCTGTTTTTT. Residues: CASSSARVFGELFF.